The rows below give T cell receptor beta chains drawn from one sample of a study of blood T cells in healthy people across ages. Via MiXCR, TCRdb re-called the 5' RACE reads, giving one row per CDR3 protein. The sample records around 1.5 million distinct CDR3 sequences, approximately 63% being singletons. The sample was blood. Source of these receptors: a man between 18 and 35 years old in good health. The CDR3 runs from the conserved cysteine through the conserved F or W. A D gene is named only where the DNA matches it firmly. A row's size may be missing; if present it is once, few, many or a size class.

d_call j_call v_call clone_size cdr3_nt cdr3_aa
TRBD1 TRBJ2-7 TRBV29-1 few TGCAGCGTTCGCCGACAGGGGGCTAGCGACGAGCAGTACTTC CSVRRQGASDEQYF
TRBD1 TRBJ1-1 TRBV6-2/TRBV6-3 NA TGTGCCAGCAGCCAGGGGGACAGGATGACCTATGGGGTGAACACTGAAGCTTTCTTT CASSQGDRMTYGVNTEAFF
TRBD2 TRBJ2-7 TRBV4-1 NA TGCGCCAGCAGCCAAGTGGCGGGAGTTGTGGGATACGAGCAGTACTTC CASSQVAGVVGYEQYF
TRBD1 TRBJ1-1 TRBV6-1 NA TGTGCCAGCAGTGAAGGACAGGGACCCACTGAAGCTTTCTTT CASSEGQGPTEAFF
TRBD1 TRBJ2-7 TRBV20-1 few TGCAGTGCCGACAGGGGGTCTACACCCGGCTCCTACGAGCAGTACTTC CSADRGSTPGSYEQYF
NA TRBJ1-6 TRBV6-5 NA TGTGCCAGCAAACCGGGCCCTAATTCACCCCTCCACTTT CASKPGPNSPLHF
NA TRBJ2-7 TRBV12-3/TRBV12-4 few TGTGCCAGCAGTTTTTTTTCGCCAACCCCGACCTACGAGCAGTACTTC CASSFFSPTPTYEQYF
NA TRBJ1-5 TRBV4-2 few TGTGCCAGCAGCCCCGCCGCGGGATATCAGCCCCAGCATTTT CASSPAAGYQPQHF
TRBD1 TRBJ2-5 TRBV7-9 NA TGTGCCAGCAGCCCAATAACAGGGGACCATGAGCAGTACTTC CASSPITGDHEQYF
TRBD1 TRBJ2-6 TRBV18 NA TGTGCCAGCTCACCATCGGGACAGGGATATGGTGGGGCCAACGTCCTGACTTTC CASSPSGQGYGGANVLTF
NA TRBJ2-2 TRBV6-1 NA TGTGCCAGCAGGAGGGGGGGGCAGGGGGAGCTGTTTTTT CASRRGGQGELFF